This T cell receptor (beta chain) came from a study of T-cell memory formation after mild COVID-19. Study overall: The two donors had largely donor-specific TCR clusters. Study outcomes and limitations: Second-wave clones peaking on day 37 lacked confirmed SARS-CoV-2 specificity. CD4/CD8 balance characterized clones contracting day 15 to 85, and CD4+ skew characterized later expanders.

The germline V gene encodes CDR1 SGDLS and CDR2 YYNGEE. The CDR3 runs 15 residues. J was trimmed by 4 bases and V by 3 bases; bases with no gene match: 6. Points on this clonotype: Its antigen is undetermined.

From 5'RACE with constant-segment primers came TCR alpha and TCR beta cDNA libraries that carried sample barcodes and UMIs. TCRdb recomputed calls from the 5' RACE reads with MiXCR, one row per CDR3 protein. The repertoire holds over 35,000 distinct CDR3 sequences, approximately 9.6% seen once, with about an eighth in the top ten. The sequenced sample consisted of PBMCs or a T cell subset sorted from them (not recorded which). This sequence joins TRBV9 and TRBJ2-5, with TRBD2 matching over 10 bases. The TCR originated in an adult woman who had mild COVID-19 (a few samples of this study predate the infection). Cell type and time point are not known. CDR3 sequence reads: CASSASGGAGETQYF. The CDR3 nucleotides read TGTGCCAGCAGCGCAAGCGGGGGGGCGGGAGAGACCCAGTACTTC.